The T cell receptor beta chain described here comes from a study of radiotherapy plus CTLA-4 blockade in lung cancer (dated by TCRdb to 2016 to 2018). General notes on the study: Objective responses were observed in 18% of enrolled patients, and disease control was achieved in around 30%.

The study tested focal radiation therapy combined with CTLA-4 blockade (ipilimumab) in patients with chemo-refractory metastatic non-small-cell lung cancer. Library generation was performed with the immunoSEQ multiplex PCR assay. The table comes from immuneACCESS by way of TCRdb, which keeps in-frame sequences with V and J called. Part of the clones is missing from these tables; in studies checked, under half for an unresolved V gene and the rest for unknown reasons. This sample holds tens of thousands of clones; more than 70% were observed only once. Together, the top ten hold about an eighth of the sample. Overall study outcomes, separate from this receptor: The strongest predictors of response were reported to be early dynamic shifts in blood T cell clones along with a rise in serum interferon-beta following radiation. TCR clones derived from tumors expanded in peripheral blood after treatment with radiotherapy and ipilimumab.

In the case of this clone: No cognate antigen has been identified for it. Base-call qualities are not available, and no considerably larger clone is one nucleotide away.

The source was peripheral blood, collected from a patient treated with radiotherapy plus ipilimumab. The sequence derives from a human donor with non-small cell lung cancer that progressed on radiotherapy plus ipilimumab.

The DNA is TGTGCCAGCAGCCCTCAGGGCGGAACAAATCAGCCCCAGCATTTT. Translated, this is CASSPQGGTNQPQHF. The chain employs TRBV7-2 and TRBJ1-5; matching of 5 bases hints at TRBD1 as the D gene. The CDR3 goes from the cysteine to the phenylalanine over 15 residues. The sequence is cut down to CDR3 DNA, 45 bases in frame from base 1. The V end loses 5 bases and the J end loses 4 bases, and a stretch of 15 bases separates them. The germline V gene supplies CDR1 SGHTA and CDR2 FQGNSA.